This TCR beta chain originates from a study of regulatory T cells in long-lasting Graves disease. Relying on iRepertoire HTBI primers and Arm-PCR of CDR3 regions, the team built TCR beta libraries. One entry per CDR3 protein, called by TCRdb with MiXCR from the multiplex PCR reads. The sample consists of a few hundred thousand distinct CDR3 sequences, around 20% of them appearing once. This clonotype came up a few times. Antigen: not known. Study results and limitations: When disease was persistent, TRBV28, TRBJ1-2 and TRBJ2-5 were the favored segments. Having only a small sample size may have limited accuracy.

Time point defined: newly diagnosed GD, antithyroid drugs for less than 3 months. Scientists built the TCR library using RNA that was extracted from PBMCs. Germline V CDR1 and CDR2: SGHTA, FQGNSA. The CDR3 has 15 amino acids. V was trimmed by 1 base and J by 5 bases, leaving 12 bases between them. This sample comprised peripheral blood mononuclear cells (PBMCs), obtained at new diagnosis, from a patient treated with antithyroid drugs. The chain couples TRBV7-2 to TRBJ1-3; unclear D gene. The source is a female donor with Graves disease. This CDR3 is CASSLVSTTRNTIYF. DNA of the CDR3: TGTGCCAGCAGCTTAGTCTCTACAACCCGAAACACCATATATTTT.